This TCR beta chain was found in a study of lymphopenia after photon versus proton radiotherapy. Some clones are missing from TCRdb's copy, which holds only in-frame ones; the method was immunoSEQ multiplex PCR. Among 15,000 to 20,000 clones listed, approximately 86% were seen once. The CDR3 totals 15 residues. CDR1 is MNHNS, CDR2 SASEGT, per germline. V lost 7 bases and J lost 3; bases outside the gene matches: 6. The receptor was isolated from a woman aged 55-69 years with cholangiocarcinoma. Some clones in this sample may be carry-over from other donors' samples. The material sequenced was peripheral blood, taken from a patient treated with proton-based radiotherapy. The rearrangement uses TRBV6-1 and TRBJ1-4; 9 bases match TRBD1. The CDR3 nucleotides read TGTGCCAGCACGACAGGGGGTAGGGCTAATGAAAAACTGTTTTTT. It yields the protein CASTTGGRANEKLFF.